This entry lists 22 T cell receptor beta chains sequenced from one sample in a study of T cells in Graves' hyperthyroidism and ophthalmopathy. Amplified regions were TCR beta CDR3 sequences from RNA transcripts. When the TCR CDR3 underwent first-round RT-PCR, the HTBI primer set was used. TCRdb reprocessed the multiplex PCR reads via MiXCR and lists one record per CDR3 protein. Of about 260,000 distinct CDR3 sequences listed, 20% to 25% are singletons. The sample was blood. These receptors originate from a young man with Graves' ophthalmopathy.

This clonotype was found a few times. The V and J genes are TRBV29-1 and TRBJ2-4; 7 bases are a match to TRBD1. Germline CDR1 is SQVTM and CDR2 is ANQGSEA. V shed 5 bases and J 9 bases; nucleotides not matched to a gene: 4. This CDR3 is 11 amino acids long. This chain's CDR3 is CSVPEGAIQYF. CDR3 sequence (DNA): TGCAGCGTTCCAGAGGGGGCCATTCAGTACTTC.

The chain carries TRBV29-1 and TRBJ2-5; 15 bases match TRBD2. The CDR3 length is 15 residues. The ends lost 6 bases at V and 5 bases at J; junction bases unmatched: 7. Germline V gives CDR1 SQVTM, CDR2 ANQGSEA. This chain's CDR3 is CSVGLAGGRGETQYF. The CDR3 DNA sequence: TGCAGCGTCGGACTAGCGGGAGGGCGAGGGGAGACCCAGTACTTC.

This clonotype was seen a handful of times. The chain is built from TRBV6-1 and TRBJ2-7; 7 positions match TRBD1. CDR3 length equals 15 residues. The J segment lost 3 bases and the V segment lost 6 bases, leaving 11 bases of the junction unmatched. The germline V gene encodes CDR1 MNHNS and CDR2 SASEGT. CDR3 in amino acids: CASSPLGDRYYEQYF. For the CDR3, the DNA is TGTGCCAGCAGCCCCCTCGGGGACAGATACTACGAGCAGTACTTC.

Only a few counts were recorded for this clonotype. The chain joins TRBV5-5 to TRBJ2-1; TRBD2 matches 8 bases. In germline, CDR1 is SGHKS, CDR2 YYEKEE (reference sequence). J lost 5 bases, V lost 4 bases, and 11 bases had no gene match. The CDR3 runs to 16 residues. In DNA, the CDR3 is TGTGCCAGCAGCCCAACCCTGGCGGGAGGTCACAATGAGCAGTTCTTC. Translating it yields CASSPTLAGGHNEQFF.

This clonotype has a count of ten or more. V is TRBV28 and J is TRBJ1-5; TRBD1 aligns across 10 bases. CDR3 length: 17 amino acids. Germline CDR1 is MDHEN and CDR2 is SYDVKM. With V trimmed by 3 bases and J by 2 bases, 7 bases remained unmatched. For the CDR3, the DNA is TGTGCCAGCAGTTTTCCGGGACAGGGGAGGGGCAATCAGCCCCAGCATTTT. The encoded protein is CASSFPGQGRGNQPQHF.

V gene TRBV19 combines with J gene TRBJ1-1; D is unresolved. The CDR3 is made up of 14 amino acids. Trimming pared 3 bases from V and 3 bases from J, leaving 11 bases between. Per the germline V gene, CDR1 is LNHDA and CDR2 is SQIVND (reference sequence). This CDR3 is CASSILGRYTEAFF. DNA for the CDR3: TGTGCCAGTAGTATTTTGGGCAGGTACACTGAAGCTTTCTTT.

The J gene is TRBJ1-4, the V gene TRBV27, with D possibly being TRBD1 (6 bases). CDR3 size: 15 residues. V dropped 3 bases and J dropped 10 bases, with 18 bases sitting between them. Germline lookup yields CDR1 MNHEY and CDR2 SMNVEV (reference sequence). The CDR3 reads CASSLEQGWRRKLFF. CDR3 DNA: TGTGCCAGCAGTTTGGAGCAGGGGTGGAGGAGAAAACTGTTTTTT.

The CDR3 region has the DNA TGTGCCAGCACCCCCGCGGGGAACAATCAGCCCCAGCATTTT. Its translation: CASTPAGNNQPQHF. The chain is built from TRBV28 and TRBJ1-5, with unresolved D. The length of the CDR3 is 14 residues. Germline CDR1 is MDHEN and CDR2 is SYDVKM. V was shortened by 7 bases and J by 3 bases, with 13 bases between the two germline ends.

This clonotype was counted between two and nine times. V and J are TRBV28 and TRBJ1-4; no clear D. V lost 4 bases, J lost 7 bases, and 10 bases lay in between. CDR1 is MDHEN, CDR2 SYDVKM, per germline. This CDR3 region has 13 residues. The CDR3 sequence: CASSWVSSEKLFF. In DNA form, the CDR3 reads TGTGCCAGCAGTTGGGTGAGCAGTGAAAAACTGTTTTTT.

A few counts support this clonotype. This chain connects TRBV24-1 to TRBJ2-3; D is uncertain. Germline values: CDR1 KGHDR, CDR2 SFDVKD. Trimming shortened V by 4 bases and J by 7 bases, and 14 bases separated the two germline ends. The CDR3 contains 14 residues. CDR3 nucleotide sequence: TGTGCCACCAGTGACCCCCCGCCTTCTCATACGCAGTATTTT. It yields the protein CATSDPPPSHTQYF.

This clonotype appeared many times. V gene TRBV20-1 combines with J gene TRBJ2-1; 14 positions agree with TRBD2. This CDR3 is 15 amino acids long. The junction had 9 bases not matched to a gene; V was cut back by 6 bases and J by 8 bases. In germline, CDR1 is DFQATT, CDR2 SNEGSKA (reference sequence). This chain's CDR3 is CSARPGLAGVYEQFF. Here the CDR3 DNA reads TGCAGTGCACGCCCGGGACTAGCGGGAGTCTATGAGCAGTTCTTC.

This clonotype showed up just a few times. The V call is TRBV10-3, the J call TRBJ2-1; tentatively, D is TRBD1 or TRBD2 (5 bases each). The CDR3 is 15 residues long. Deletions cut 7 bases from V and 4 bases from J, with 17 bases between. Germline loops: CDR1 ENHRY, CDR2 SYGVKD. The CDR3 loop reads CAINDGSGHYNEQFF. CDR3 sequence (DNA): TGTGCCATCAACGACGGTTCGGGGCATTACAATGAGCAGTTCTTC.

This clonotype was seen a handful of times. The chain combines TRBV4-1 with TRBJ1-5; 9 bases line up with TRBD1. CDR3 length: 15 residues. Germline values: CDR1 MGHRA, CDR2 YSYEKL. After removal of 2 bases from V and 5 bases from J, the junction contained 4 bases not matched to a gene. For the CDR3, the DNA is TGCGCCAGCAGCCAACAGGACAGGGGAGATCAGCCCCAGCATTTT. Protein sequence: CASSQQDRGDQPQHF.

The CDR3 region has the DNA TGTGCCATCGGGGAACAGGGTGGCAATCAGCCCCAGCATTTT. This gives the protein CAIGEQGGNQPQHF. The chain recombines TRBV10-3 with TRBJ1-5; tentatively, D is TRBD1 (6 bases). This CDR3 spans 14 amino acids. Germline CDR1 ENHRY, CDR2 SYGVKD. Deletions cut 8 bases from V and 2 bases from J, with 13 bases between.

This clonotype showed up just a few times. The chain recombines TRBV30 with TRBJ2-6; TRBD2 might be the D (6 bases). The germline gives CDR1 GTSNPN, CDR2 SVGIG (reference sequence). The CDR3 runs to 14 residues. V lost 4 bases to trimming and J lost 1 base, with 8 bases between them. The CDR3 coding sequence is TGTGCCTGGATGGCGGGGTCTGGGGCCAACGTCCTGACTTTC. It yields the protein CAWMAGSGANVLTF.

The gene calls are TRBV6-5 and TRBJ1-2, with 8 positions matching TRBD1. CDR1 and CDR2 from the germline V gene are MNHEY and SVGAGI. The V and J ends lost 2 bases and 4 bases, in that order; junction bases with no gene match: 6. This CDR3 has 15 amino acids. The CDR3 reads CASSYPDRGSYGYTF. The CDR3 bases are TGTGCCAGCAGTTACCCCGACAGGGGAAGCTATGGCTACACCTTC.

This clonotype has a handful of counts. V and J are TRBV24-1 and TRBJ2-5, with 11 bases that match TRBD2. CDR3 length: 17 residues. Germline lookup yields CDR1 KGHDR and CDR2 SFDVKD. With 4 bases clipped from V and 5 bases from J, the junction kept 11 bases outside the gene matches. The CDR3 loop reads CATSDLASSGRRETQYF. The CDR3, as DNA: TGTGCCACCAGTGACTTGGCGTCTAGCGGGAGGAGGGAGACCCAGTACTTC.

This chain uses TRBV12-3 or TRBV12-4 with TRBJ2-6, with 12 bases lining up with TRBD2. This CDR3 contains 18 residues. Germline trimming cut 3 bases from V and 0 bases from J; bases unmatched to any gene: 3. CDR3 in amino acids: CASSFGLAGSSGANVLTF. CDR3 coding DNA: TGTGCCAGCAGTTTCGGACTAGCGGGGAGCTCTGGGGCCAACGTCCTGACTTTC.

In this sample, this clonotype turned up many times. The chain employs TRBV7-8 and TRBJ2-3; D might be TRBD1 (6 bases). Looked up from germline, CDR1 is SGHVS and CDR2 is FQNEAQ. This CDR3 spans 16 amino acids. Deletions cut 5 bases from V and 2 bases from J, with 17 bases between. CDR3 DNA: TGTGCCAGCAGCCCCACCGGGACACGAGACACAGATACGCAGTATTTT. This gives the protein CASSPTGTRDTDTQYF.

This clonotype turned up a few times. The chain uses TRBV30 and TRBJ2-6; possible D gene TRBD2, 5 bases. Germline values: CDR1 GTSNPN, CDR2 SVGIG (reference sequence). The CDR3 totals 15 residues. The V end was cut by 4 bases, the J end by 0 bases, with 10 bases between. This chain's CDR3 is CAWNWGDSGANVLTF. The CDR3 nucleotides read TGTGCCTGGAATTGGGGAGACTCTGGGGCCAACGTCCTGACTTTC.

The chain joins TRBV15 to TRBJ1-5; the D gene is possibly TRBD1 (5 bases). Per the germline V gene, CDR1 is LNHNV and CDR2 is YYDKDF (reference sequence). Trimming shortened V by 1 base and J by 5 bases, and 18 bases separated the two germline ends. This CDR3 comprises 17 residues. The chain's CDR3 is CATSRGGQQSRDQPQHF. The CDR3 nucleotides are TGTGCCACCAGCAGAGGTGGACAACAGAGTCGGGATCAGCCCCAGCATTTT.

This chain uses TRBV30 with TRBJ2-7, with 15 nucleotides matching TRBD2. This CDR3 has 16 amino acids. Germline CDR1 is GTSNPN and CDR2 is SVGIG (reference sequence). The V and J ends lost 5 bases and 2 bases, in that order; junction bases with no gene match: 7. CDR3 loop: CAWERGLAGGTYEQYF. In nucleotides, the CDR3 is TGTGCCTGGGAGAGGGGACTAGCGGGAGGTACCTACGAGCAGTACTTC.